This T cell receptor (beta chain) was sequenced during a study of CXCR3-negative and CXCR3-positive naive CD8 T cells. Findings and limits, study-wide: Naive subsets had comparable surface CD5, so TRB CDR3 properties gauged TCR strength. For memory CD8+ cells diversity was much lower, but both naive subsets had comparably high diversity. Compared with CXCR3-negative naive cells, CXCR3-positive naive cells showed more hydrophobic TRB CDR3s.

The TRB libraries of cDNA were built by UMI-labeled 5' RACE. TCRdb reprocessed the 5' RACE reads, keeping one entry per CDR3 protein, no DNA. The repertoire shows roughly 65,000 distinct CDR3 sequences; the top ten hold about 0.71%. Every subset of CD8+ T cells was sorted in triplicate at hundreds of thousands of cells each. CDR1 MNHEY and CDR2 SMNVEV come from the germline V gene (reference sequence). This CDR3 is built from 14 residues. Details on this clonotype: Its specificity is unknown.

This chain joins TRBV27 and TRBJ1-4; TCRdb calls TRBD1, which cannot be checked without DNA. The source material was naive CXCR3+ CD8+ T cells from blood. The subset: CD45RO-CCR7+CD27+CD95- naive CD8+ T cells expressing CXCR3 (TNR3+). The TCR comes from a human donor in good health. Some clones in this sample may be carry-over from other donors' samples. CDR3 amino acids: CASRPGTGNEKLFF.